These 29 T cell receptor beta chains originate from one sample sequenced in a study of cytomegalovirus exposure and HLA in healthy donors. Researchers ran the PCR with 60 Vbeta and 13 Jbeta primers. Clones were sequenced by immunoSEQ multiplex PCR, and TCRdb holds only the in-frame ones, with some missing. The data contain approximately 150,000 clones, 75% to 90% of them singletons. The material sequenced was PBMCs. These TCRs come from a man under 40 in good health and CMV-seronegative.

The chain joins TRBV27 to TRBJ2-7; TRBD2 matches at 11 bases. J gave up 5 bases and V 9 bases, and 6 bases lay outside the gene matches. Looked up from germline, CDR1 is MNHEY and CDR2 is SMNVEV (reference sequence). The CDR3 totals 13 residues. The CDR3 DNA reads as TGTGCCAGTACTAGCGGGAGCGATAACGAGCAGTACTTC. Its protein is CASTSGSDNEQYF.

V and J are TRBV19 and TRBJ2-2; D remains unclear. The CDR3 length is 17 residues. The germline V gene encodes CDR1 LNHDA and CDR2 SQIVND (reference sequence). The ends were cut back, 1 base at V and 3 bases at J, with 15 bases in the middle. The CDR3 protein is CASSIVQVPRYTGELFF. In DNA, the CDR3 is TGTGCCAGTAGTATAGTACAAGTCCCCCGATACACCGGGGAGCTGTTTTTT.

This clone was detected only a few times. The rearrangement uses TRBV28 and TRBJ1-2; D is undetermined. Germline V CDR1 and CDR2: MDHEN, SYDVKM. This CDR3 contains 15 residues. Trimming removed 8 bases from V and 4 bases from J, with 20 bases in between. This chain's CDR3 is CASVVGRGRVYGYTF. CDR3 coding DNA: TGTGCCAGCGTGGTCGGGAGAGGTCGGGTCTATGGCTACACCTTC.

This chain joins TRBV7-9 and TRBJ1-2; D is perhaps TRBD1 (6 bases). Deletions cut 8 bases from V and 4 bases from J, with 20 bases between. This CDR3 has 15 amino acids. From germline, CDR1 is SEHNR and CDR2 FQNEAQ (reference sequence). The CDR3 loop reads CASSKRQGKAYGYTF. CDR3 nucleotide sequence: TGTGCCAGCTCCAAAAGGCAGGGGAAGGCCTATGGCTACACCTTC.

CDR3 protein: CASSAGRLRGYTF. CDR3 DNA sequence: TGCGCCAGCAGCGCGGGCCGTCTGAGGGGCTACACCTTC. This rearrangement joins TRBV10-1 to TRBJ1-2; D remains ambiguous. CDR1 is WNHNN, CDR2 SYGVQD, per germline (reference sequence). V lost 6 bases and J lost 8, with 16 bases in between. The CDR3 loop spans 13 amino acids.

The genes are TRBV5-1 and TRBJ1-5, with TRBD1 as a possible D gene (5 bases). CDR1 and CDR2 (germline): SGHRS, YFSETQ. V dropped 3 bases and J dropped 6 bases, with 10 bases sitting between them. The CDR3 contains 13 residues. CDR3 residues: CASSSLGGQPQHF. CDR3 in DNA: TGCGCCAGCAGCTCGCTGGGGGGTCAGCCCCAGCATTTT.

As for this clone: One end of the junction does not line up with germline, which may come from a read error. V usage is TRBV7-9 and J usage is TRBJ2-7, with TRBD1 identical over 8 bases. The CDR3 has 15 amino acids. Germline CDR1 SEHNR, CDR2 FQNEAQ (reference sequence). CDR3 DNA: TGTTCCAGCAGCTCCCTCCGGGACAGGCTAGTGGAGCAGTACTTC. This translates into CSSSSLRDRLVEQYF. The full variable domain, completed using reference TRBV7-9 and TRBJ2-7, is DTGVSQNPRHKITKRGQNVTFRCDPISEHNRLYWYRQTLGQGPEFLTYFQNEAQLEKSRLLSDRFSAERPKGSFSTLEIQRTEQGDSAMYLCSSSSLRDRLVEQYFGPGTRLTVT.

This sequence joins TRBV11-2 and TRBJ1-6; D gene unclear. Trimming removed 1 base at V and 8 bases at J, with 9 bases between. The CDR3 is 14 amino acids. CDR1 is SGHAT and CDR2 is FQNNGV in the germline V gene. The CDR3 sequence is CASSLGSSDSPLHF. The CDR3 DNA is TGTGCCAGCAGCTTAGGTTCAAGCGATTCACCCCTCCACTTT.

The CDR3 DNA follows: TGTGCCAGCAGAGGAACAGAAAACTACGAGCAGTACTTC. This translates into CASRGTENYEQYF. The genes are TRBV2 and TRBJ2-7; no reliable D call. CDR3 size: 13 residues. Trimming pared 6 bases from V and 3 bases from J, leaving 12 bases between. The V gene's germline CDR1 is SNHLY and CDR2 FYNNEI.

This chain joins TRBV27 and TRBJ1-2; perhaps TRBD1 as D (5 bases). The ends were cut back, 3 bases at V and 7 bases at J, with 21 bases in the middle. Germline CDR1 and CDR2: MNHEY and SMNVEV (reference sequence). The CDR3 contains 16 residues. DNA for the CDR3: TGTGCCAGCAGTTTGGCCGACAGAATGGTAGCTGGTGGCTACACCTTC. Translation: CASSLADRMVAGGYTF.

This sequence joins TRBV2 and TRBJ2-4; maybe TRBD1 (6 bases). The V end was cut by 5 bases, the J end by 0 bases, with 11 bases between. Germline-derived CDR1 and CDR2 are SNHLY and FYNNEI. CDR3 size: 15 residues. Here the CDR3 DNA reads TGTGCCAGCAGTTTGGACAGCCTAGCCAAAAACATTCAGTACTTC. It yields the protein CASSLDSLAKNIQYF.

The V call is TRBV10-3, the J call TRBJ2-2, with 7 bases matching TRBD1. Losses at the gene ends were 7 bases for V and 1 base for J; bases not matched to a gene: 6. Germline V gene data show CDR1 as ENHRY and CDR2 as SYGVKD. CDR3 size: 15 residues. CDR3: CAIMGWTGNTGELFF. Written as DNA, the CDR3 is TGTGCCATCATGGGCTGGACAGGGAACACCGGGGAGCTGTTTTTT.

The chain recombines TRBV5-1 with TRBJ2-7; TRBD1 aligns across 9 bases. Germline lookup yields CDR1 SGHRS and CDR2 YFSETQ. This CDR3 comprises 13 residues. The J segment lost 6 bases and the V segment lost 4 bases, leaving 5 bases of the junction unmatched. The CDR3 sequence: CASSLMTGGEQYF. CDR3 in DNA: TGCGCCAGCAGCCTTATGACAGGGGGCGAGCAGTACTTC.

This clone appeared a few times. Different DNA sequences within this sample yield the same CDR3. In DNA, the CDR3 is TGCGCCAGCAGCTTGGGACAGGGGGATCAGCCCCAGCATTTT. Translation: CASSLGQGDQPQHF. This chain joins TRBV5-1 and TRBJ1-5; TRBD1 agrees at 9 bases. CDR3 length equals 14 residues. Germline loops: CDR1 SGHRS, CDR2 YFSETQ. V lost 0 bases and J lost 5; bases outside the gene matches: 0.

The J gene is TRBJ2-3, the V gene TRBV27; 9 bases line up with TRBD2. From germline, CDR1 is MNHEY and CDR2 SMNVEV (reference sequence). The CDR3 runs to 16 residues. V was clipped by 2 bases and J by 5 bases; unmatched bases: 8. CDR3 DNA: TGTGCCAGCAGTTTACGGAGCGGGGGGAGGAAAGATACGCAGTATTTT. It yields the protein CASSLRSGGRKDTQYF.

The genes are TRBV18 and TRBJ1-2; 10 bases fit TRBD1. V lost 3 bases and J lost 3; bases outside the gene matches: 10. This CDR3 comprises 17 residues. Germline lookup yields CDR1 KGHSH and CDR2 LQKENI. The chain's CDR3 is CASSPNLAGTGDYGYTF. CDR3 bases: TGTGCCAGCTCACCGAATCTTGCCGGGACAGGGGACTATGGCTACACCTTC.

Only a few counts were recorded for this clone. The rearrangement uses TRBV28 and TRBJ2-5, with TRBD1 as a possible D gene (5 bases). CDR1 and CDR2 (germline): MDHEN, SYDVKM. V dropped 10 bases and J dropped 1 base, with 10 bases sitting between them. This CDR3 has 12 amino acids. The CDR3 DNA sequence: TGTGCCATCTCAAGGGGCCAAGAGACCCAGTACTTC. It translates to CAISRGQETQYF.

The genes are TRBV13 and TRBJ1-4, with D hard to call. Per the germline V gene, CDR1 is PRHDT and CDR2 is FYEKMQ (reference sequence). CDR3 length equals 14 residues. Between the trimmed V and J ends, which lost 0 bases and 2 bases, there was a span of 4 bases. CDR3 DNA: TGTGCCAGCAGCTTAGGCCGGACTAATGAAAAACTGTTTTTT. Protein: CASSLGRTNEKLFF.

The chain combines TRBV5-1 with TRBJ2-2; D is ambiguous. The CDR3 is made up of 12 amino acids. V shed 4 bases and J shed 10 bases, with 11 bases lying between them. Germline V lookup: CDR1 SGHRS, CDR2 YFSETQ. CDR3 loop: CASSLPEEELFF. CDR3 coding DNA: TGCGCCAGCAGCCTACCAGAGGAGGAGCTGTTTTTT.

This clone came up a few times. The chain joins TRBV28 to TRBJ1-2; TRBD1 is a possible D gene (5 bases). The V gene's germline CDR1 is MDHEN and CDR2 SYDVKM. The CDR3 is 15 amino acids. V dropped 4 bases and J dropped 1 base, with 13 bases sitting between them. CDR3 protein: CASSWTFADNYGYTF. For the CDR3, the DNA is TGTGCCAGCAGTTGGACATTCGCCGATAACTATGGCTACACCTTC.

This clone came up once. CDR3 in amino acids: CASPGGLNTEAFF. The CDR3 coding sequence is TGTGCCTCCCCAGGGGGGTTGAACACTGAAGCTTTCTTT. The chain recombines TRBV30 with TRBJ1-1; 7 bases are shared with TRBD1. The CDR3 extends over 13 amino acids. Germline V gene data show CDR1 as GTSNPN and CDR2 as SVGIG (reference sequence). V gave up 7 bases and J gave up 0 bases; unmatched junction bases: 5.

This chain connects TRBV19 to TRBJ2-2; D call uncertain. This CDR3 contains 16 residues. Looked up from germline, CDR1 is LNHDA and CDR2 is SQIVND (reference sequence). V gave up 0 bases and J gave up 3 bases, with 11 bases separating them. The CDR3: CASSIDREVDTGELFF. The CDR3 region has the DNA TGTGCCAGTAGTATAGATCGAGAGGTGGACACCGGGGAGCTGTTTTTT.

This CDR3 reads CASRFGRGRDEQYF. The DNA of the CDR3 is TGTGCCAGCAGGTTCGGCAGGGGGCGGGACGAGCAGTACTTC. The chain uses TRBV7-2 and TRBJ2-7, with 8 bases matching TRBD1. CDR3 length: 14 residues. Germline loops: CDR1 SGHTA, CDR2 FQGNSA. J gave up 5 bases and V 6 bases, and 9 bases lay outside the gene matches.

This chain links TRBV19 with TRBJ2-3, with TRBD1 as a possible D gene (7 bases). CDR1 LNHDA and CDR2 SQIVND come from the germline V gene (reference sequence). V was clipped by 5 bases and J by 0 bases, with 18 bases between them. The CDR3 contains 17 residues. The CDR3 region is CASSVRGMGGSTDTQYF. The CDR3 DNA is TGTGCCAGTAGTGTCAGGGGGATGGGGGGCAGCACAGATACGCAGTATTTT.

This sequence joins TRBV1 and TRBJ2-1; the table gives TRBD2 as D, unverified against the DNA. TRBV1 is a known pseudogene. The CDR3 extends over 15 amino acids. As DNA, the CDR3 is TGCACCAGCAGGCATTCCACGCGGCCCTACAATGAGCAGTTCTTC. Translated, it gives CTSRHSTRPYNEQFF.

The rearrangement joins TRBV2 to TRBJ2-7; weak D call: TRBD1 (6 bases). Germline CDR1 reads SNHLY; CDR2 reads FYNNEI. V was cut by 2 bases and J by 1 base, with 15 bases left in between. The CDR3 is 16 residues long. The DNA of the CDR3 is TGTGCCAGCAGTGAACCGGACAGAGGAAGTTCCTACGAGCAGTACTTC. Translation gives CASSEPDRGSSYEQYF.

The V call is TRBV6-6, the J call TRBJ2-5; TRBD1 agrees at 7 bases. Matching the DNA end better, TRBJ2-7 makes the J call doubtful. CDR1 and CDR2 (germline): MNHNY, SVGAGI (reference sequence). This CDR3 is 16 amino acids long. The CDR3 loop reads CASSYSTGSLSYEQYF. In DNA form, the CDR3 reads TGTGCCAGCAGTTACTCGACAGGGAGCCTCTCCTACGAGCAGTACTTC.

The chain is built from TRBV27 and TRBJ1-2, with D perhaps TRBD1 (5 bases). V was clipped by 6 bases and J by 4 bases, with 12 bases between them. From germline, CDR1 is MNHEY and CDR2 SMNVEV (reference sequence). CDR3 length: 13 amino acids. The CDR3 nucleotides read TGTGCCAGCAGCCCGGGAGGGGCCTATGGCTACACCTTC. Translated: CASSPGGAYGYTF.

This chain connects TRBV19 to TRBJ2-7; D perhaps matches TRBD2 (5 bases). Germline CDR1 LNHDA, CDR2 SQIVND (reference sequence). This CDR3 region has 13 residues. The germline V and J ends were trimmed by 6 bases and 2 bases, with 11 bases remaining between them. The CDR3 here is CASSEGLTYEQYF. CDR3 coding DNA: TGTGCCAGTAGCGAGGGCTTAACCTACGAGCAGTACTTC.